This T cell receptor (beta chain) derives from a study of OX40 agonist ivuxolimab in advanced cancers. Trimming cost V 2 bases and J 6 bases; bases outside gene matches: 8. There are 15 residues in the CDR3. Per germline, CDR1 MDHEN and CDR2 SYDVKM. Libraries were prepared by immunoSEQ multiplex PCR; TCRdb keeps only in-frame clonotypes and omits some of them. The data show 45,000 to 65,000 clones, about 85% seen once. Comment on this clone: Its antigen is as yet unknown.

Notes on the study in general: The study observed clonal expansion of CD4+ and CD8+ blood T cells by week 6 at 0.1 to 3.0 mg/kg.

The TCR sequence derives from an adult with an advanced solid tumor such as melanoma, head and neck, liver or kidney cancer. Sequences were derived from CD4+ or CD8+ T cells sorted from blood, sampled in a trial of the OX40 agonist ivuxolimab. J is TRBJ2-7 and V is TRBV28, with 9 bases lining up with TRBD1. CDR3 bases: TGTGCCAGCAGTTTAACGGGACAGGGACTTGGCGAGCAGTACTTC. This gives the protein CASSLTGQGLGEQYF.